What follows are 14 T cell receptor beta chains derived from one specimen sequenced in a study of tumor and adjacent non-tumor tissue in lung cancer. The template was RNA from unsorted bulk tissue. More than 3 cm separated this lung sample from the edge of the tumor. A modified ARM-PCR protocol with three rounds of nested PCR amplified TCRbeta. TCRdb called the multiplex PCR reads again in MiXCR, with one record for every CDR3 protein. The sample yields about 67,000 distinct CDR3 sequences, about 77% seen once. Sequenced sample: distant non-tumor lung tissue. These receptor sequences come from a man in his sixties with non-small cell lung cancer.

This rearrangement joins TRBV14 to TRBJ2-2; D remains unclear. The germline V gene encodes CDR1 SGHDN and CDR2 FVKESK. The CDR3 covers 15 residues. The V end was cut by 3 bases, the J end by 8 bases, with 16 bases between. CDR3 amino acids: CASSQNLYLTGELFF. For the CDR3, the DNA is TGTGCCAGCAGCCAGAACCTATATCTCACAGGGGAGCTGTTTTTT.

A remark on this clonotype: It is likely a read error, because the conserved phenylalanine at the end of the CDR3 is missing. The rearrangement uses TRBV5-6 and TRBJ2-1; tentatively, D is TRBD1 (5 bases). With 5 bases removed from V and 3 bases from J, the gap between germline ends came to 15 bases. In germline, CDR1 is SGHDT, CDR2 YYEEEE. The CDR3 has 15 amino acids. This chain's CDR3 is CASSSAGHRYNEQFI. In DNA, the CDR3 is TGTGCCAGCAGTTCAGCTGGACACCGCTACAATGAGCAGTTCATC.

As to this clonotype: Because the CDR3 is missing its conserved closing phenylalanine or tryptophan, this is likely a read error. No DNA is shown, since the ends of the CDR3 on it are uncertain; the CDR3 is the one TCRdb lists. This chain links TRBV29-1 with TRBJ2-5; the table gives TRBD1 as D, unverified against the DNA. The CDR3 totals 11 residues, both ends included. Germline values: CDR1 SQVTM, CDR2 ANQGSEA. CDR3: CIVRTGETQCL.

The DNA of the CDR3 is TGTGCCAGCAGCTTAGGGACAGGGGGCTGCGTGCAGTACTTC. Translating gives CASSLGTGGCVQYF. This chain connects TRBV5-4 to TRBJ2-7, with 12 nucleotides matching TRBD1. The CDR3 sequence is 14 residues long. CDR1 is SGHNT and CDR2 is YYREEE in the germline V gene (reference sequence). Trimming at V came to 2 bases and at J to 9 bases, leaving 6 bases not matched to a gene.

This clonotype was detected only once. The CDR3 does not close with the conserved phenylalanine or tryptophan, likely indicating a read error. J is TRBJ2-5 and V is TRBV5-6, with TRBD2 as a possible D gene (6 bases). Germline V gene data show CDR1 as SGHDT and CDR2 as YYEEEE. This CDR3 contains 14 residues. Trimming shortened V by 3 bases and J by 5 bases, and 14 bases separated the two germline ends. This chain's CDR3 is CASSSLGGGETQYV. In DNA, the CDR3 is TGTGCCAGCAGCTCCCTGGGAGGAGGGGAGACCCAGTACGTC.

As regards this clonotype: The germline gene is not matched at one end of the junction; a read error may be the cause. The rearrangement uses TRBV4-1 and TRBJ2-3; D is possibly TRBD1 (5 bases). This CDR3 region has 13 residues. The germline V gene encodes CDR1 MGHRA and CDR2 YSYEKL. The CDR3 is CATSQERGRPQYF. In DNA form, the CDR3 reads TGTGCCACCAGCCAAGAAAGGGGCAGGCCGCAGTATTTT.

Regarding this clonotype: One end of the junction fails to match germline, which may point to a read error. V is TRBV5-6 and J is TRBJ2-5; D assignment may be TRBD1 or TRBD2 (5 bases each). Germline assignment: CDR1 SGHDT and CDR2 YYEEEE. The CDR3 runs 13 residues. CDR3 sequence (DNA): TGTACCAGCAGCTTGGTTGGGGGAGAGACCCAGTACTTC. It yields the protein CTSSLVGGETQYF.

About this clonotype itself: The CDR3 end shows no conserved phenylalanine or tryptophan, and so a read error is likely. The CDR3 DNA reads as TGTGCCAGCTGCCGATGGGGAGAGCGGCCAGATAAGCAGTATCTT. Translating it yields CASCRWGERPDKQYL. This chain joins TRBV5-5 and TRBJ2-3; TRBD2 might be the D (5 bases). From germline, CDR1 is SGHKS and CDR2 YYEKEE (reference sequence). The CDR3 spans 15 residues.

As for this clonotype: A much larger clone lies a single base off, so this may be a read error. The rearrangement joins TRBV28 to TRBJ2-7; D not certain. This CDR3 spans 12 amino acids. The germline gives CDR1 MDHEN, CDR2 SYDVKM. The CDR3 loop is CASRLDSSEQYF. The CDR3 DNA sequence: TGTGCCAGCAGGTTAGACTCCTCCGAGCAGTACTTC.

This clonotype occurred a few times. A much larger clone lies one base from this, so it may be a read error. The V and J genes are TRBV24-1 and TRBJ2-4; unclear D gene. From germline, CDR1 is KGHDR and CDR2 SFDVKD. The CDR3 runs 16 residues. V was pared by 8 bases and J by 2 bases, with 18 bases between. CDR3 nucleotides: TGTGCCACCATTCCGAGCTTCCAGCTAACCAAAAACATTCAGTACTTC. Its protein is CATIPSFQLTKNIQYF.

On this clonotype itself: The conserved phenylalanine or tryptophan is not found at the CDR3 terminus, so this likely reflects a read error. The chain links TRBV29-1 to TRBJ1-1, with 9 bases fitting TRBD1. Germline CDR1 reads SQVTM; CDR2 reads ANQGSEA. CDR3 length: 13 residues. This CDR3 is CNASTGGDIEAFI. Here the CDR3 DNA reads TGCAACGCCTCGACAGGGGGGGACATTGAAGCTTTCATT.

The chain couples TRBV4-1 to TRBJ2-5, with D maybe TRBD1 (6 bases). Judging by the DNA end, TRBJ2-1 fits better; the J call may be wrong. CDR3 length: 14 amino acids. Germline CDR1 and CDR2: MGHRA and YSYEKL. CDR3: CASSGRAGVETQFF. The CDR3, as DNA: TGCGCCAGCAGCGGACGGGCAGGGGTAGAGACCCAGTTCTTC.

Of note for this clonotype: The germline gene is not matched at one end of the junction; a read error may be the cause. CDR3 sequence (DNA): TGCAGCGTCGACCTTGACGGGATCTCGTACGGGCAGTACTTC. Encoded protein: CSVDLDGISYGQYF. V and J are TRBV29-1 and TRBJ2-7, with a weak D call TRBD2 (5 bases). The germline V gene has CDR1 SQVTM and CDR2 ANQGSEA. The CDR3 extends over 14 amino acids.

Note on this clonotype: Given a much more abundant clone one base away, this may be a read error. V usage is TRBV13 and J usage is TRBJ1-1; D gene uncertain. Trimming left V 5 bases short and J 3 bases short, with 10 bases between. This CDR3 is 13 amino acids long. Germline CDR1 PRHDT, CDR2 FYEKMQ (reference sequence). CDR3 sequence (DNA): TGTGCCAGCAGCCTTCACTGGGACACTGAAGCTTTCTTT. Protein product: CASSLHWDTEAFF.